This note documents a single T cell receptor (beta chain) sequence. This clone came up a few times. Its antigen has not been determined. No much larger clone is present one base from it, and per-base qualities are unavailable. The data were obtained in a study of beta chain features in type 1 diabetes (dated by TCRdb to 2016 to 2019). For the study in its entirety: No differences in mean age, gender distribution, total cell number or subset yield were found between patients and healthy donors. A total of roughly 100 million sorted cells were examined across all samples, and RNA yield correlated strongly with the number of cells per subset. The study compared TCRB repertoires of sorted circulating CD4+ T cell subsets between recently diagnosed type 1 diabetes patients and matched healthy donors. Regulatory and stem cell-like memory subsets were isolated from only 8 patients and about eight healthy donors, whereas naive and central memory subsets came from all 28 donors. Overall study results and their limits: The naive, central memory and regulatory TCRB repertoires appeared to resemble one another more closely among patients than among healthy donors. Sequencing cDNA rather than genomic DNA could over-represent highly expressing activated cells, although activation and CD3 levels did not differ between groups. HLA sub-analyses involved small numbers of individuals, so any influence of HLA type on TCRB rearrangement remained unresolved. At VDJ recombination sites, type 1 diabetes patients had fewer insertions and more deleted nucleotides, which implies abnormalities in thymic rearrangement. PCR may preferentially amplify shorter templates, but because patient and control samples were amplified and corrected together, any resulting skew would affect both groups equally. Type 1 diabetes patients showed a moderate but significant shortening of TCRB CDR3 length in all four CD4+ subsets.

Each donor gave one peripheral blood draw, averaging approximately 110 mL, which was collected into heparinised tubes. A BD FACSAria II and a panel including CD45RO, CCR7, CD25, CD127, CD95 and CD27 were used to sort naive, central memory, regulatory and stem cell-like memory CD4+ T cells. All sorted populations exceeded 95% purity. PBMCs were separated immediately by Lymphoprep density gradient centrifugation and were stained directly, without being cultured. So that batch effects would be minimized, each experiment stained and sorted samples in pairs, pairing one healthy donor with one patient. All of the isolated RNA was reverse transcribed with the High Capacity cDNA Reverse Transcription Kit, so expressed TCRB transcripts were sequenced. Deep immunoSEQ sequencing was applied to naive, central memory and regulatory T cell samples, giving an average of roughly 3.6 million total reads per sample. Sorted cells were lysed in RLT buffer, and RNA was extracted using DNase-treated RNeasy Micro or Mini kits according to cell number. To prevent cross-contamination, each cell subset was processed individually, whereas patient and healthy donor samples were processed jointly. TCRB sequences were amplified from cDNA with the immunoSEQ multiplex PCR, producing 87-bp fragments spanning the CDR3 region. Sequencing of the amplicons was done on the Illumina HiSeq platform. On the study's bioinformatics: PCR bias was computationally corrected using synthetic template baselines, reads within Hamming distance 2 were collapsed, and singletons that could not be merged were discarded. Reads were aligned to IMGT to assign V, D and J genes, CDR3 length, and insertions or deletions at six rearrangement sites. Clonotype counts were normalized to sorted cell number within each subset before computing true diversity and Gini coefficients with the tcR R package. Repertoire sharing was quantified using the overlap coefficient calculated on TCRB nucleotide sequences. As a proxy for the pre-selection repertoire, out-of-frame TCRB sequences from naive cells were analyzed. TCRdb took this table from immuneACCESS and kept in-frame rearrangements with V and J called. Such tables lack part of the clones; where checked against another copy, unresolved V genes explain under half of the gap, and the rest is unexplained. The DNA was the basis for D and trimming; V, J and clone size are from that table. For this sample the table gives 500,000 to 800,000 clones, of which around 12% were detected only once. The ten top clones hold around 0.12% of the sample.

V is shortened by 5 bases, J by 3 bases, and the region joining them spans 14 bases. CDR1 and CDR2, per the germline V gene (reference sequence), are MNHNY and SVGAGI. There are 15 amino acids in the CDR3, from cysteine to phenylalanine inclusive. Only CDR3 DNA is held: 45 bases, read in frame from base 1. The TCR sequence derives from a man aged 25-45 years with type 1 diabetes. The sample comprised naive CD4+ T cells from blood. According to the study, the label for this sample's cell subset or site signals: true naive CD4+ T cells. This sequence uses TRBV6-6 and TRBJ1-5; TRBD1 is a possible D gene, resting on 5 matching bases. CDR3 sequence: CASSPPKGFNQPQHF. The DNA sequence follows: TGTGCCAGCAGTCCGCCCAAGGGGTTCAATCAGCCCCAGCATTTT.